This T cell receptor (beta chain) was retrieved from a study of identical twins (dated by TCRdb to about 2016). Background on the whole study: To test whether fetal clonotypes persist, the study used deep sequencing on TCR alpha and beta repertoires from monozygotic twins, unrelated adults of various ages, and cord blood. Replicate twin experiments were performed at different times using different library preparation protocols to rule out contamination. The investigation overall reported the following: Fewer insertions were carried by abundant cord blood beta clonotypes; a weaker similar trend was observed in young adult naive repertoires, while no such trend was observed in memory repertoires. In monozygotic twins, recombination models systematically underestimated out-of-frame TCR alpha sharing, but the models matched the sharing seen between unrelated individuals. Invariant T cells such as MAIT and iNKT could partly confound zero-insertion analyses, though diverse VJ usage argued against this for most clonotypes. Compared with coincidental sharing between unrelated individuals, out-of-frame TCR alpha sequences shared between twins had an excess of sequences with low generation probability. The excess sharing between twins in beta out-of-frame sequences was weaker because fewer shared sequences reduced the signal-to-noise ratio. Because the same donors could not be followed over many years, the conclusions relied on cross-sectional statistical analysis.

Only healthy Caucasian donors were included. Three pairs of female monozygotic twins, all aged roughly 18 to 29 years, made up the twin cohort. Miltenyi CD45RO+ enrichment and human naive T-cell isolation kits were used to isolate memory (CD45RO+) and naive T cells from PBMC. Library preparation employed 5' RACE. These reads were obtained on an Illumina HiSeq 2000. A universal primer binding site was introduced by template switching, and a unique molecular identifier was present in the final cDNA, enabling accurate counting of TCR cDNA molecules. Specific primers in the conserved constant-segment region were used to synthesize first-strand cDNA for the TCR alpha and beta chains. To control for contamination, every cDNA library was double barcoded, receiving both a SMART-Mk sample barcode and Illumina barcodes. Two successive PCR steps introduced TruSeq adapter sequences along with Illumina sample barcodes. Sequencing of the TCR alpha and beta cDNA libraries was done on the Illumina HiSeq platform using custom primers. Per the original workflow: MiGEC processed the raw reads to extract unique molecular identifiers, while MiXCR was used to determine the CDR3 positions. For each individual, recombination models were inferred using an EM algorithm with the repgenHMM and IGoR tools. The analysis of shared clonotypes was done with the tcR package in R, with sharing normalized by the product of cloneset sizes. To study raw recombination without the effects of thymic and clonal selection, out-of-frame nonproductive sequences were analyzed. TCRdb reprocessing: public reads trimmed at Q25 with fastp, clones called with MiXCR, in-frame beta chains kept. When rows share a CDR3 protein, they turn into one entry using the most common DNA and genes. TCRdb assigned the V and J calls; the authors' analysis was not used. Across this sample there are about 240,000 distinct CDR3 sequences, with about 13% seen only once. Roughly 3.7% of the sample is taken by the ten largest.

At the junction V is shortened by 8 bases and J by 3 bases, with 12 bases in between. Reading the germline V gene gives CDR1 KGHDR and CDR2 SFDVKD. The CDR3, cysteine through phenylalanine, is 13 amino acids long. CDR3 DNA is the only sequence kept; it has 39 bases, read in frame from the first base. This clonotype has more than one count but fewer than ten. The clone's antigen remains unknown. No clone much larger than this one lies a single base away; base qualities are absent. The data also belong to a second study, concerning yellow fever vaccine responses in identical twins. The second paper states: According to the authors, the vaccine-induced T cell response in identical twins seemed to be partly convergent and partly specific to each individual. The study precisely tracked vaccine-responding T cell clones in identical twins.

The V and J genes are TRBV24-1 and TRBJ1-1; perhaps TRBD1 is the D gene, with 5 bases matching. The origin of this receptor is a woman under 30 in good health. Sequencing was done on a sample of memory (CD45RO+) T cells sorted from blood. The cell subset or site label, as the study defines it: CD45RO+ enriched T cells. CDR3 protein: CATTGGSDTEAFF. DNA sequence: TGTGCCACCACCGGGGGTTCGGACACTGAAGCTTTCTTT.